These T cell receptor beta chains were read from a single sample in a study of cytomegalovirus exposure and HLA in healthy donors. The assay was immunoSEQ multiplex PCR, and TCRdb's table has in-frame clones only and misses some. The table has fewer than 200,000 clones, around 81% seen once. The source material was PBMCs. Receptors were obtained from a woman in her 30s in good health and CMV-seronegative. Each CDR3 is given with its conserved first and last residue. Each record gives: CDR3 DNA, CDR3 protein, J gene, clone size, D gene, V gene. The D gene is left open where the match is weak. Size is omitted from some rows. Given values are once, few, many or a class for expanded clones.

TGTGCCAGTAGTTCTAGCGGATACAATGAGCAGTTCTTC CASSSSGYNEQFF TRBJ2-1 - TRBD2 TRBV19
TGTGCCAGCAGGACAGGACGTACTAGCACAGATACGCAGTATTTT CASRTGRTSTDTQYF TRBJ2-3 - TRBD1 TRBV19
TGTGCCAGCAGCCATATAGCGGGAAGTAACGAGCAGTACTTC CASSHIAGSNEQYF TRBJ2-7 - TRBD2 TRBV5-5
TGTGCCAGCAGTTTACCCCAGGGTCGTAATCAGCCCCAGCATTTT CASSLPQGRNQPQHF TRBJ1-5 - - TRBV27
TGTGCCAGCAGTTTATCCACAGGGGGGGAGAACACTGAAGCTTTCTTT CASSLSTGGENTEAFF TRBJ1-1 - TRBD1 TRBV28
TGTGCCAGCAGCTTGGCGGGACTAGTCAGCGAGCAGTACTTC CASSLAGLVSEQYF TRBJ2-7 - TRBD2 TRBV5-4
TGTGCCAGCAGTGAACCTGGCGGGCTCGGGGAGCTGTTTTTT CASSEPGGLGELFF TRBJ2-2 - - TRBV28
TGTGCCAGCAGTTACTCTAGTTCCAAGGGGCTGAACATTCAGTACTTC CASSYSSSKGLNIQYF TRBJ2-4 - - TRBV6-5
TGCGCCAGCAGCCCCCTTGTCAGCACTAGCGGGACTCCCTACGAGCAGTACTTC CASSPLVSTSGTPYEQYF TRBJ2-7 - TRBD2 TRBV4-3
TGTGCCACCAGCAGACGGAGCGGGGGGGAAGAGACCCAGTACTTC CATSRRSGGEETQYF TRBJ2-5 - TRBD2 TRBV15
TGTGCCAGCAGTCCCTGGGTAGCGGGAGACAATGAGCAGTTCTTC CASSPWVAGDNEQFF TRBJ2-1 - TRBD2 TRBV6-5
TGTGCCAGCAGTACCGGGACAGGGGGCACCTACGAGCAGTACTTC CASSTGTGGTYEQYF TRBJ2-7 - TRBD1 TRBV27
TGTGCCAGCAGGCCGCCGCACGGGCGGGGGGGCCTCAATGGGCAGTTCTTC CASRPPHGRGGLNGQFF TRBJ2-1 - TRBD2 TRBV7-2
TGTGCCAGCAGAGCCGGGACAGGGGGGACCTACGAGCAGTACTTC CASRAGTGGTYEQYF TRBJ2-7 - TRBD1 TRBV2
TGCAGCGTTGCCCGGCGGAGCGGGGGGGACAATGAGCAGTTCTTC CSVARRSGGDNEQFF TRBJ2-1 once TRBD2 TRBV29-1
TGTGCCAGCAGTACCTGGGACCAGGGGATCACCTTC CASSTWDQGITF TRBJ1-2 - - TRBV28
TGTGCCAGTAGTATATCCAACAGGGGTTACACAGATACGCAGTATTTT CASSISNRGYTDTQYF TRBJ2-3 - TRBD1 TRBV19
TGTGCCAGCAGCCCTCCGGGGAACACCGGGGAGCTGTTTTTT CASSPPGNTGELFF TRBJ2-2 - - TRBV7-2
TGTGCCAGCAGTGAGCGCGGGGGGACAGGGTACAATGAGCAGTTCTTC CASSERGGTGYNEQFF TRBJ2-1 few - TRBV6-1
TGTGCCGGTGAAGACAGTCCCAATCAGCCCCAGCATTTT CAGEDSPNQPQHF TRBJ1-5 - - TRBV19
TGTGCAAAGGGGGGGCCGGGGAATGAGCAGTTCTTC CAKGGPGNEQFF TRBJ2-1 - - TRBV27
TGTGCCAGCAGTTTGTGGCAGGGAGGTGCCGAGCAGTACTTC CASSLWQGGAEQYF TRBJ2-7 - - TRBV28
TGTGCCAGCAGCTTATCCAGCGGGAGAACCAAAAACATTCAGTACTTC CASSLSSGRTKNIQYF TRBJ2-4 once TRBD2 TRBV7-8
TGTGCCAGCAGCTTAGCGGATCTCCCCCCCTACAATGAGCAGTTCTTC CASSLADLPPYNEQFF TRBJ2-1 - - TRBV5-4
TGTGCCAGCAGCTTGGACGGGGGGTATAGGGGACCGAACACCGGGGAGCTGTTTTTT CASSLDGGYRGPNTGELFF TRBJ2-2 few TRBD2 TRBV5-4
TGTGCCAGCTCCTCACAGGGGGCTGAGTCGTACGAGCAGTACTTC CASSSQGAESYEQYF TRBJ2-7 - TRBD1 TRBV18
TGTGCCAGCAGCTCCGGGGGGGGCGGGACCGGGGCCAACGTCCTGACTTTC CASSSGGGGTGANVLTF TRBJ2-6 - TRBD2 TRBV28
TGTGCCTGGAGTCACTGGACAGGGGATAATTCACCCCTCCACTTT CAWSHWTGDNSPLHF TRBJ1-6 - TRBD1 TRBV30
TGTGCCAGTAGTCCCCACCCAGGCCAGAACACTGAAGCTTTCTTT CASSPHPGQNTEAFF TRBJ1-1 - - TRBV19
TGTGCCAGTAGAAAGGGCCGGCAGGGGGATATTCAGCCCCAGCATTTT CASRKGRQGDIQPQHF TRBJ1-5 once TRBD1 TRBV19
TGTGCCAGCAGCTCAAGAACCGGGACAGGGGACGAAAAACTGTTTTTT CASSSRTGTGDEKLFF TRBJ1-4 few TRBD1 TRBV7-2
TGTGCCAGCAGCGAGGGTTTTTATATTGGAAACACCATATATTTT CASSEGFYIGNTIYF TRBJ1-3 - - TRBV28
TGTGCTAGCAGCCCTAGGGCGGGAGGGGACTACGAGCAGTACTTC CASSPRAGGDYEQYF TRBJ2-7 - TRBD2 TRBV7-7
TGTGCCAGTAGTACTTCGACAGGTTACGAGCAGTACTTC CASSTSTGYEQYF TRBJ2-7 - - TRBV19
TGCAGCGCGGGCCTAGCGGGAGGCCGGGGAAACATTCAGTACTTC CSAGLAGGRGNIQYF TRBJ2-4 - TRBD2 TRBV29-1
TGTGCCAGCAGGGACGACAGGGAAGAGACCCAGTACTTC CASRDDREETQYF TRBJ2-5 - TRBD1 TRBV6-4
TGTGCCAGCAGCTTAACTCAGGGGAACACCATATATTTT CASSLTQGNTIYF TRBJ1-3 - - TRBV5-6
TGTGCCTGGACAATAGCGGGAGCTGAGCAGTTCTTC CAWTIAGAEQFF TRBJ2-1 - TRBD2 TRBV30
TGTGCCAGCAGTCAAGCGAATGAAAAACTGTTTTTT CASSQANEKLFF TRBJ1-4 - - TRBV6-6
TGTGCCAGCAGGGGAGCCCACCAAGAAGTAGAGACCCAGTACTTC CASRGAHQEVETQYF TRBJ2-5 - - TRBV2
TGTGCCAGCAGCCTCAGGGTTTCCTACGAGCAGTACTTC CASSLRVSYEQYF TRBJ2-7 - - TRBV7-2
TGCGCCAGCAGCCAACCACTGAGGGATCGGGGTGAAAAACTGTTTTTT CASSQPLRDRGEKLFF TRBJ1-4 - - TRBV4-1
TGTGCCAGCATGGACTGGACCTACGAGCAGTACTTC CASMDWTYEQYF TRBJ2-7 - - TRBV27
TGTGCCAGCTCACCCTCCGGGGTACCCTCTTGGGGCTACACCTTC CASSPSGVPSWGYTF TRBJ1-2 - - TRBV18
TGTGCCAGCAGTGAACGGGGAGAGACCCAGTACTTC CASSERGETQYF TRBJ2-5 - - TRBV2
TGTGCCAGCAGCCCCTCGACAGGAGATACGCAGTATTTT CASSPSTGDTQYF TRBJ2-3 - - TRBV7-3
TGTGCCAGCAGCATGACTAGCGGGGGGCCCTCCTACGAGCAGTACTTC CASSMTSGGPSYEQYF TRBJ2-7 few TRBD2 TRBV5-4
TGTGCCAGCAGCCTCATCGGGGGCGGGAGGGCGGGCGAGCAGTACTTC CASSLIGGGRAGEQYF TRBJ2-7 - TRBD2 TRBV7-9